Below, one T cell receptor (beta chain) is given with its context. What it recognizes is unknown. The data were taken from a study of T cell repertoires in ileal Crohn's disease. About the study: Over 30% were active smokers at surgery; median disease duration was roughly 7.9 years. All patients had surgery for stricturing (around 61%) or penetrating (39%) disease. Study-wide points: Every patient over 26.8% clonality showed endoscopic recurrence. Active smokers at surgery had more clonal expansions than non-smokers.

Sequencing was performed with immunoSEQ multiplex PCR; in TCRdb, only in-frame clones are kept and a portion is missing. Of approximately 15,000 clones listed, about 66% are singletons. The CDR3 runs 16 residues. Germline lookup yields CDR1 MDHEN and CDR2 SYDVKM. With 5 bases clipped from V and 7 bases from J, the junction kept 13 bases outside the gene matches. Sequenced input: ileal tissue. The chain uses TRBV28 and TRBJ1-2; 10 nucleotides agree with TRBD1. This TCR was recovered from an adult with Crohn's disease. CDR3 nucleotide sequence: TGTGCCAGCAGTCCGAACAGGGACAGGGGAAGGGGTGGCTACACCTTC. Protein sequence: CASSPNRDRGRGGYTF.